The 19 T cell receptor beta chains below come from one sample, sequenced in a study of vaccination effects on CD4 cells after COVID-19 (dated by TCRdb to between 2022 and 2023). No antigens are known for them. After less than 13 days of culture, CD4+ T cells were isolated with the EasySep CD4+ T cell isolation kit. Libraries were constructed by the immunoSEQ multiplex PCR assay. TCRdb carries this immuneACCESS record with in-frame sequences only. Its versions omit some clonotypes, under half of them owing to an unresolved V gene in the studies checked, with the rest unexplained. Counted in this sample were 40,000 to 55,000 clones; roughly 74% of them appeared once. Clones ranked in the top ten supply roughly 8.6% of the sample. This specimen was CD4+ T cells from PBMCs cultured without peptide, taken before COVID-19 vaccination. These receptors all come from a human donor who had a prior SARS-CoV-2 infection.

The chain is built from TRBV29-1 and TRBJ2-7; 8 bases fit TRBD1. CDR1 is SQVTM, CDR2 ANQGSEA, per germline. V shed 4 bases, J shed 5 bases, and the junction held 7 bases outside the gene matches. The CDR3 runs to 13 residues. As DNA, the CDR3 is TGCAGCGTTGTCGGGGACAGGAAGGACGAGCAGTACTTC. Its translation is CSVVGDRKDEQYF.

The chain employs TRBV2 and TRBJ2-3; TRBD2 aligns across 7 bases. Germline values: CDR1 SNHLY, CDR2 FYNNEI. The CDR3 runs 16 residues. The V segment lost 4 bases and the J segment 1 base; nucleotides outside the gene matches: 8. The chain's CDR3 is CASSAQAGWGTDTQYF. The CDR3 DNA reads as TGTGCCAGCAGTGCTCAAGCGGGGTGGGGCACAGATACGCAGTATTTT. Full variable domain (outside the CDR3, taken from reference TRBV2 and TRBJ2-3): EPEVTQTPSHQVTQMGQEVILRCVPISNHLYFYWYRQILGQKVEFLVSFYNNEISEKSEIFDDQFSVERPDGSNFTLKIRSTKLEDSAMYFCASSAQAGWGTDTQYFGPGTRLTVL.

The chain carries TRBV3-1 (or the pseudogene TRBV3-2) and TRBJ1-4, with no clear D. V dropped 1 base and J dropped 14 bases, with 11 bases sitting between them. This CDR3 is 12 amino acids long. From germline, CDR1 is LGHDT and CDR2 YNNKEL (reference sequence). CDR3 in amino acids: CASSQGRQRLFF. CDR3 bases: TGTGCCAGCAGCCAAGGAAGGCAAAGGCTGTTTTTT.

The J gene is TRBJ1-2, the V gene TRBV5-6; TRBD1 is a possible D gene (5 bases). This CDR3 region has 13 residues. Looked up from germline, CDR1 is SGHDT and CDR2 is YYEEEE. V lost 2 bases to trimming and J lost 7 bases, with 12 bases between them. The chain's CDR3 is CASSFGTEAGYTF. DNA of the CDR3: TGTGCCAGCAGCTTTGGGACGGAGGCTGGCTACACCTTC.

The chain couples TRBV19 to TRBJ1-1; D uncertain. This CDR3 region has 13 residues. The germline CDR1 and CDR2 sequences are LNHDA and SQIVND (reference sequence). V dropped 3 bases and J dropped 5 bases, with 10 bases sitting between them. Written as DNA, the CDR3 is TGTGCCAGTAGTATGCAGCTCGCAACTGAAGCTTTCTTT. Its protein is CASSMQLATEAFF.

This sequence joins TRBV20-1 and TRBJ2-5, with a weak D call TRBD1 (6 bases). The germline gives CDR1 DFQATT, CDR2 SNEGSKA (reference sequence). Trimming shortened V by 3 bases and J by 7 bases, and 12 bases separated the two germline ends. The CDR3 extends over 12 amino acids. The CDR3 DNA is TGCAGTGCTAGTTCCAGCAGGGGGACCCAGTACTTC. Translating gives CSASSSRGTQYF.

This chain's CDR3 is CASSHPGLTGELFF. CDR3 coding DNA: TGTGCCAGTAGTCATCCGGGGCTCACCGGGGAGCTGTTTTTT. The chain couples TRBV19 to TRBJ2-2; D assignment may be TRBD1 or TRBD2 (5 bases each). CDR1 is LNHDA and CDR2 is SQIVND in the germline V gene (reference sequence). The CDR3 sequence is 14 residues long. V was trimmed by 5 bases and J by 4 bases, leaving 11 bases between them. Based on the CDR3 plus reference TRBV19 and TRBJ2-2, the full variable domain is DGGITQSPKYLFRKEGQNVTLSCEQNLNHDAMYWYRQDPGQGLRLIYYSQIVNDFQKGDIAEGYSVSREKKESFPLTVTSAQKNPTAFYLCASSHPGLTGELFFGEGSRLTVL.

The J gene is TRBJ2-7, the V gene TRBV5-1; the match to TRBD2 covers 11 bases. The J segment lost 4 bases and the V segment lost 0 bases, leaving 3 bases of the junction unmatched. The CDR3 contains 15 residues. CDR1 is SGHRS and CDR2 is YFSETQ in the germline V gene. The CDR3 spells CASSLVTSGSYEQYF. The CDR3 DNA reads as TGCGCCAGCAGCTTGGTAACTAGCGGGAGTTACGAGCAGTACTTC.

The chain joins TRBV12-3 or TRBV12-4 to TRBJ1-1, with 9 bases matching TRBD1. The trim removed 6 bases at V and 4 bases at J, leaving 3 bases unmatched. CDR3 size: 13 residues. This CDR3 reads CASRQTGGTEAFF. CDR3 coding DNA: TGTGCCAGCAGGCAGACAGGGGGCACTGAAGCTTTCTTT.

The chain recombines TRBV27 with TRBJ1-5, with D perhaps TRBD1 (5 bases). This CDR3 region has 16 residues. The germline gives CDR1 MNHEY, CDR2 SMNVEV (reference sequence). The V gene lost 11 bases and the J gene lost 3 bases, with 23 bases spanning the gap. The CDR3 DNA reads TGTGCCCGACTAGGACTGGGGGGGTACTCCAATCAGCCCCAGCATTTT. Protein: CARLGLGGYSNQPQHF.

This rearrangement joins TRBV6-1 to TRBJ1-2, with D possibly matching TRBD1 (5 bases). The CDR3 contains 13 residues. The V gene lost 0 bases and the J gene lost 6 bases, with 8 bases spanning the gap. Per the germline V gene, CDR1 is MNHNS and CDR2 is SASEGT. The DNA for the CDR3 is TGTGCCAGCAGTGAAGCAGGCAGGGATGGCTACACCTTC. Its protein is CASSEAGRDGYTF.

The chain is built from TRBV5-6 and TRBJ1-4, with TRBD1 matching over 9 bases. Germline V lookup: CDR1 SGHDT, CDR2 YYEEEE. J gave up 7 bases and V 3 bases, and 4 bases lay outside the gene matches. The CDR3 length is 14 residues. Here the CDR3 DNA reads TGTGCCAGCAGCTGGGACAGGGAACGTGAAAAACTGTTTTTT. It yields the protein CASSWDREREKLFF.

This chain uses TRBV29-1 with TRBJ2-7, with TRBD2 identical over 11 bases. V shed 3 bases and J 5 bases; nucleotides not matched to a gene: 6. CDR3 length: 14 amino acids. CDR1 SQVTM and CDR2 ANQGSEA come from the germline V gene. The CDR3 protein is CSVEGLAVQNEQYF. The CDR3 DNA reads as TGCAGCGTTGAGGGACTAGCGGTTCAAAACGAGCAGTACTTC.

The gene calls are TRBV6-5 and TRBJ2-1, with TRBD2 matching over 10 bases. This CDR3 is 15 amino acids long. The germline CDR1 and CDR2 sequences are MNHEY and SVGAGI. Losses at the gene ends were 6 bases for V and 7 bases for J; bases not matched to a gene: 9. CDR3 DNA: TGTGCCAGCAGCGAGAGCGGGAGGGCCTTTAATGAGCAGTTCTTC. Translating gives CASSESGRAFNEQFF.

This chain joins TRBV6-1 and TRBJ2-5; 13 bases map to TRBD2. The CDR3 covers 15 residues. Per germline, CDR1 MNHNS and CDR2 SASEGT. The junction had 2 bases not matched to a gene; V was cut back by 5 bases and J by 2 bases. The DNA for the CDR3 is TGTGCCAGCAGTCGGGGACTAGCGGGACAAGAGACCCAGTACTTC. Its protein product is CASSRGLAGQETQYF.

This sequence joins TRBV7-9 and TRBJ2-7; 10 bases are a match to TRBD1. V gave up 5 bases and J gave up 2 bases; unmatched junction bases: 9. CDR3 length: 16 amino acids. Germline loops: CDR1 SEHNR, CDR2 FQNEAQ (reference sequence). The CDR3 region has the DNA TGTGCCAGCAGCCCTTACACCGGGACAGGGGCCTACGAGCAGTACTTC. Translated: CASSPYTGTGAYEQYF.

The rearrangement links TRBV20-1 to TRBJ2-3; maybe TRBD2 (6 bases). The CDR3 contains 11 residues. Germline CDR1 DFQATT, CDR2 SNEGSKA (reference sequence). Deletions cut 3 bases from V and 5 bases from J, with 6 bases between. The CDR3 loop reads CSASSGDTQYF. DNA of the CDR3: TGCAGTGCTAGTAGCGGAGATACGCAGTATTTT.

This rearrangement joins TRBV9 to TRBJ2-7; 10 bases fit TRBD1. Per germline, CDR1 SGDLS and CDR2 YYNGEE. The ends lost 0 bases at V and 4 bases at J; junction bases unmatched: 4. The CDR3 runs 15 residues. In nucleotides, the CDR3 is TGTGCCAGCAGCGTAGCGGGACAGGGGTTTTACGAGCAGTACTTC. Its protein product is CASSVAGQGFYEQYF.

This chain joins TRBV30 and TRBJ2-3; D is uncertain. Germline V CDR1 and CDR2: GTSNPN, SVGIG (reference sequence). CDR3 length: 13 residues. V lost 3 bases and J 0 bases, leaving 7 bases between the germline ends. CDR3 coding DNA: TGTGCCTGGAGGGCCTTTAGCACAGATACGCAGTATTTT. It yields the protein CAWRAFSTDTQYF.